This is a list of T cell receptor beta chains from one sample in a study of regulatory T cells in long-lasting Graves disease. From the multiplex PCR reads, TCRdb called clonotypes with MiXCR, one entry per CDR3 protein. The sample holds 400,000 to 500,000 distinct CDR3 sequences; around 21% are singletons and the top ten take over 7.5%. This specimen was peripheral blood mononuclear cells (PBMCs), taken when the disease was refractory, from a patient treated with antithyroid drugs. The receptors come from a female donor with Graves disease. Each CDR3 is given with its conserved first and last residue. Each record gives: CDR3 length, clone size, V gene, J gene, CDR3 protein. Size is stated for part of the rows, as once, few or many counts, or as a class when the clone is expanded.

length: 16; size: NA; V: TRBV19; J: TRBJ2-3; CDR3: CASSFGSGRGTDTQYF
length: 14; size: many; V: TRBV25-1; J: TRBJ2-5; CDR3: CASQWEDLEETQYF
length: 17; size: few; V: TRBV27; J: TRBJ2-2; CDR3: CASKVGRTTANTGELFF
length: 13; size: NA; V: TRBV2; J: TRBJ1-5; CDR3: CASSRDREQPQHF
length: 17; size: NA; V: TRBV7-3; J: TRBJ2-2; CDR3: CASSSTSGGIMPGELFF
length: 17; size: few; V: TRBV12-3/TRBV12-4; J: TRBJ2-2; CDR3: CASSYSRLAGDTGELFF
length: 16; size: NA; V: TRBV4-2; J: TRBJ1-1; CDR3: CASSQDVGAANTEAFF
length: 15; size: few; V: TRBV29-1; J: TRBJ1-4; CDR3: CSVLGWTGRVEKLFF
length: 14; size: many; V: TRBV28; J: TRBJ2-5; CDR3: CASSVTDGEETQYF
length: 13; size: many; V: TRBV28; J: TRBJ2-2; CDR3: CASRWGFTGELFF
length: 14; size: many; V: TRBV27; J: TRBJ2-7; CDR3: CASSLTRGDYEQYF
length: 14; size: few; V: TRBV6-2/TRBV6-3; J: TRBJ1-5; CDR3: CASRVQGVNQPQHF
length: 16; size: few; V: TRBV14; J: TRBJ1-6; CDR3: CASREQGPLGYSPLHF
length: 13; size: many; V: TRBV11-2; J: TRBJ2-7; CDR3: CASSPRRGGEQYF
length: 13; size: many; V: TRBV2; J: TRBJ1-2; CDR3: CASRGTGRVGYTF
length: 13; size: NA; V: TRBV14; J: TRBJ1-5; CDR3: CASSPGTHQPQHF
length: 14; size: many; V: TRBV10-3; J: TRBJ2-2; CDR3: CAITGGRNTGELFF
length: 19; size: NA; V: TRBV29-1; J: TRBJ2-6; CDR3: CSVYWRGRDGFSGANVLTF
length: 13; size: many; V: TRBV11-3; J: TRBJ1-1; CDR3: CASSHGGSDEAFF
length: 13; size: NA; V: TRBV2; J: TRBJ1-5; CDR3: CASSGGMGTPQHF
length: 14; size: NA; V: TRBV20-1; J: TRBJ1-3; CDR3: CSASRGVSGNTIYF
length: 16; size: NA; V: TRBV29-1; J: TRBJ2-4; CDR3: CSDVEYGAVAKNIQYF
length: 15; size: many; V: TRBV12-3/TRBV12-4; J: TRBJ1-6; CDR3: CASSLGETYNSPLHF
length: 14; size: many; V: TRBV28; J: TRBJ2-7; CDR3: CASSSGLADGEQYF
length: 16; size: NA; V: TRBV19; J: TRBJ1-1; CDR3: CASSIDPTGEGTEAFF
length: 13; size: many; V: TRBV7-9; J: TRBJ2-7; CDR3: CASSNRGLHEQYF
length: 16; size: NA; V: TRBV19; J: TRBJ2-3; CDR3: CASSIGETSLTDTQYF
length: 17; size: many; V: TRBV6-1; J: TRBJ1-5; CDR3: CASSLKGRGDSNQPQHF
length: 14; size: NA; V: TRBV29-1; J: TRBJ1-1; CDR3: CSADRTGMNTEAFF
length: 14; size: many; V: TRBV20-1; J: TRBJ1-1; CDR3: CSAIKTGMNTEAFF
length: 18; size: many; V: TRBV7-8; J: TRBJ2-5; CDR3: CASSSTPRGGRAGKTQYF
length: 14; size: NA; V: TRBV7-2; J: TRBJ2-1; CDR3: CASSPATRTNEQFF
length: 13; size: NA; V: TRBV12-3/TRBV12-4; J: TRBJ2-1; CDR3: CASNRDFHNEQFF
length: 15; size: NA; V: TRBV5-1; J: TRBJ2-5; CDR3: CASSLELAGRETQYF
length: 13; size: many; V: TRBV7-2; J: TRBJ1-1; CDR3: CASSVSVSTEAFF
length: 13; size: NA; V: TRBV24-1; J: TRBJ2-3; CDR3: CATGKVSTDTQYF
length: 14; size: NA; V: TRBV19; J: TRBJ2-7; CDR3: CASMPGRASLEQYF
length: 15; size: many; V: TRBV28; J: TRBJ1-1; CDR3: CASSPTGGGVTEAFF
length: 14; size: NA; V: TRBV3-1; J: TRBJ2-2; CDR3: CASSRLGNTGELFF
length: 11; size: many; V: TRBV28; J: TRBJ2-7; CDR3: CASMDFYEQYF
length: 19; size: many; V: TRBV6-1; J: TRBJ2-2; CDR3: CASSEGFGVWRANTGELFF
length: 15; size: few; V: TRBV4-1; J: TRBJ1-1; CDR3: CASSQDSRGGTEAFF
length: 13; size: NA; V: TRBV10-2; J: TRBJ2-5; CDR3: CASGPGLWETQYF